Shown below are 15 T cell receptor beta chains from a single sample sequenced in a study of monozygotic twins with inflammatory bowel disease. TCRdb derives one entry per CDR3 protein from the 5' RACE reads, leaving out DNA. The listing contains 200,000 to 250,000 distinct CDR3 sequences. The sample consisted of blood. The receptors shown here come from a human donor with ulcerative colitis or Crohn's disease, or a healthy co-twin of an affected twin (not recorded which).

The chain uses TRBV5-1 and TRBJ2-7; with no DNA, the TCRdb D assignment of TRBD2 cannot be verified. This CDR3 is 17 amino acids long. Germline assignment: CDR1 SGHRS and CDR2 YFSETQ. The CDR3: CASSLKTGTSGMYEQYF.

This chain uses TRBV5-1 with TRBJ1-1; TCRdb lists TRBD1, though no DNA is available to test this call. The CDR3 loop spans 15 amino acids. CDR1 and CDR2 (germline): SGHRS, YFSETQ. CDR3: CASSSWTGMNTEAFF.

The CDR3 spells CASSLRGRYGRLAHDEQFF. V gene TRBV7-8 combines with J gene TRBJ2-1; TCRdb lists TRBD1, though no DNA is available to test this call. This CDR3 has 19 amino acids. Per the germline V gene, CDR1 is SGHVS and CDR2 is FQNEAQ.

This chain links TRBV2 with TRBJ1-3; the TRBD1 assignment by TCRdb is unverifiable without DNA. Germline CDR1 and CDR2: SNHLY and FYNNEI. The CDR3 is 17 residues long. CDR3: CASSATGGLSSGNTIYF.

This chain joins TRBV6-1 and TRBJ1-5; TCRdb's D call of TRBD1 is untestable without DNA. The CDR3 is made up of 15 amino acids. The germline CDR1 and CDR2 sequences are MNHNS and SASEGT. CDR3 amino acids: CASSATGGRNQPQHF.

V usage is TRBV12-3 or TRBV12-4 and J usage is TRBJ2-1. The CDR3 runs 13 residues. CDR3 loop: CASSFLKPNEQFF.

The rearrangement uses TRBV6-5 and TRBJ2-1; no DNA is available, so the TRBD1 call from TCRdb remains unchecked. CDR1 and CDR2 (germline): MNHEY, SVGAGI. The CDR3 is 16 amino acids. CDR3: CASSWGEGSSYNEQFF.

CDR3 amino acids: CASSFSGGPPDEQFF. The rearrangement joins TRBV12-3 or TRBV12-4 to TRBJ2-1; the D gene TCRdb calls, TRBD1, cannot be checked with no DNA. CDR3 size: 15 residues.

J is TRBJ2-2 and V is TRBV7-9; lacking DNA, the TRBD1 call made by TCRdb goes unchecked. The CDR3 length is 14 residues. Germline values: CDR1 SEHNR, CDR2 FQNEAQ (reference sequence). CDR3 sequence reads: CAGDRGQGTGELFF.

The V and J genes are TRBV20-1 and TRBJ1-1. The germline V gene has CDR1 DFQATT and CDR2 SNEGSKA (reference sequence). CDR3 length equals 13 residues. CDR3 sequence reads: CSARGSNGTEAFF.

CDR3 loop: CAAVSLGGARYTF. The chain is built from TRBV10-3 and TRBJ1-2; the TRBD1 assignment by TCRdb is unverifiable without DNA. The CDR3 is 13 amino acids. Germline V lookup: CDR1 ENHRY, CDR2 SYGVKD.

V usage is TRBV5-6 and J usage is TRBJ2-5; TCRdb gives TRBD1 as the D gene, but with no DNA this cannot be confirmed. The CDR3 runs 13 residues. Germline V CDR1 and CDR2: SGHDT, YYEEEE. The CDR3 region is CASSVAGGETQYF.

The chain recombines TRBV6-1 with TRBJ1-6; TCRdb calls TRBD1, which cannot be checked without DNA. This CDR3 is 16 amino acids long. Germline V gives CDR1 MNHNS, CDR2 SASEGT. CDR3 sequence: CASKGTDRENSSPLHF.

V gene TRBV13 combines with J gene TRBJ2-5; TCRdb returns TRBD1, unconfirmable since there is no DNA. CDR1 is PRHDT, CDR2 FYEKMQ, per germline (reference sequence). The CDR3 is made up of 15 amino acids. The chain's CDR3 is CASSRPGGRTETQYF. The full variable domain, completed using reference TRBV13 and TRBJ2-5, is AAGVIQSPRHLIKEKRETATLKCYPIPRHDTVYWYQQGPGQDPQFLISFYEKMQSDKGSIPDRFSAQQFSDYHSELNMSSLELGDSALYFCASSRPGGRTETQYFGPGTRLLVL.

This chain joins TRBV3-1 and TRBJ2-5; TCRdb's D call, TRBD1, is unchecked because there is no DNA. The germline V gene has CDR1 LGHDT and CDR2 YNNKEL (reference sequence). The CDR3 extends over 15 amino acids. CDR3: CASSGDRVFQETQYF.